The TCR beta chain described here comes from a study of graft-versus-host responses after intestinal transplantation (dated by TCRdb to 2020 to 2023). Describing the broader study: The transplants that recipients received were multivisceral, liver-intestinal, or isolated intestinal. To identify alloreactive clones, pre-transplant mixed lymphocyte reaction products were sequenced and compared with unstimulated pre-transplant donor and recipient T cells. Donor T cell macrochimerism was defined as a peak of at least 4% donor T cells among recipient peripheral blood mononuclear cells. A cohort of around 25 intestinal transplant recipients, including one retransplant, was enrolled, and a few patients lacking pretransplant specimens were excluded. After intestinal transplantation, graft-versus-host and host-versus-graft alloreactive T cell clones in the graft, circulation and bone marrow were tracked using bulk TCR-beta CDR3 sequencing. Every recipient was given anti-thymocyte globulin induction, then maintenance tacrolimus and steroids for 3 to 4 years. Rather than going through the commercial service, samples from three later patients were sequenced in-house on an Illumina MiSeq and processed with MiXCR.

In its sample, this clone was seen a few times. The specificity of this receptor is unknown. There are no base qualities to consult, and no much larger clone falls within one base. Points the paper makes about the study in general: In the allografts of patients with donor T cell macrochimerism, GvH to HvG T cell clonal ratios were high. The conclusions were limited by the relatively low number and heterogeneity of the intestinal transplant patients. GvH clones turned up in recipient bone marrow, with some appearing earlier in ileal mucosa or blood, a pattern consistent with an intestinal mucosal origin. Peak levels of circulating GvH clones were associated with declines in HvG clones early after transplant.

Blood samples were collected up to 4 times in the first month after transplant and then at least monthly when available. The library was made by the immunoSEQ multiplex PCR assay. For most patients, high-throughput TCR-beta CDR3 sequencing of genomic DNA was performed by Adaptive Biotechnologies. The paper's processing steps were these. TCR sequencing data were retrieved from Adaptive's ImmunoSEQ software for around 18 patients, whereas three other patients were processed with MiXCR and VDJtools. CDR3 nucleotide sequences shared between donor and recipient were removed because the origin of such sequences could not be assigned. To be classed as alloreactive, a clone needed at least 2-fold expansion over unstimulated cells and a minimum CFSE-low frequency of 0.002% (template counts) or 0.001% (read counts). Clones detected in sequenced pre-transplant spleen, lymph node, or MLR CFSE-low populations of the donor or recipient were defined as mappable. Cumulative frequency of alloreactive clones was calculated as a percentage of all sequences weighted by copy number. TCRdb re-hosts the immuneACCESS table, in-frame sequences only. Its copies lack some clones; in the studies checked, an unresolved V gene accounts for under half of them, and the cause for the rest is not known. V, J and clone size derive from that table, while D and trimming were established from the DNA sequence. Counted in this sample were over 15,000 clones; 85% to 95% of them appeared once. The ten largest clonotypes hold about 0.8% of the sample.

The germline V gene supplies CDR1 SGHTA and CDR2 FQGTGA. Trimming accounts for 5 bases at V and 6 bases at J, while the number of junction bases matched to no gene is 6. Its CDR3 holds 14 amino acids, cysteine through phenylalanine. The CDR3 DNA has 42 bases and is translated from base 1. The TCR sequence derives from a human patient who received an intestinal transplant, so some T cells may come from the graft donor. The chain uses TRBV7-3 and TRBJ2-3, with TRBD2 matching 9 junction bases. Sequencing was performed on PBMCs, taken 23 days after intestinal transplant. The CDR3 loop reads CASSPGLAGDTQYF. Read as DNA, the sequence is TGTGCCAGCAGCCCGGGACTAGCCGGGGATACGCAGTATTTT.